Below are 3 T cell receptor beta chains sequenced from a single sample in a study of T cells after yellow fever vaccination. TCRdb reprocessed the 5' RACE reads with MiXCR, giving one entry per CDR3 protein. The sample contains tens of thousands of distinct CDR3 sequences, less than 8.5% of which appear only once. The specimen was CD8+ T cells sorted from PBMCs, collected roughly seven weeks after the first yellow fever vaccination. The receptors here all came from a young man who received the YFV17D yellow fever vaccine.

This clonotype occurred many times. The chain has TRBV7-9 and TRBJ1-1; D remains unclear. The CDR3 is made up of 13 amino acids. Germline CDR1 and CDR2: SEHNR and FQNEAQ (reference sequence). Trimming shortened V by 5 bases and J by 6 bases, and 13 bases separated the two germline ends. CDR3 DNA sequence: TGTGCCAGCAGCCGTACGACGTACCCTGAAGCTTTCTTT. Translated: CASSRTTYPEAFF.

This clonotype was seen a handful of times. The V gene is TRBV12-3 or TRBV12-4, the J gene TRBJ1-5; a possible D gene is TRBD1 (5 bases). CDR3 length equals 15 residues. Trimming took off 5 bases at V and 2 bases at J, with 13 bases between the two ends. CDR3 region: CASSPTATGNQPQHF. DNA for the CDR3: TGTGCCAGCAGTCCGACAGCAACCGGCAATCAGCCCCAGCATTTT.

The chain couples TRBV11-2 to TRBJ2-5; the match to TRBD2 covers 8 bases. The V gene's germline CDR1 is SGHAT and CDR2 FQNNGV. The junction had 6 bases not matched to a gene; V was cut back by 1 base and J by 5 bases. CDR3 length: 15 residues. CDR3 sequence: CASSLASGYRETQYF. CDR3 DNA: TGTGCCAGCAGCTTAGCTAGCGGGTATCGGGAGACCCAGTACTTC.